What follows are 7 T cell receptor beta chains derived from one specimen sequenced in a study of spatial heterogeneity in lung cancer. Study observations and caveats: Expanded alpha and beta TCR counts within tumors tracked tumor mutation counts.

Time point denoted: sample taken at primary tumor resection. What these receptors recognize is not known. TCRdb used MiXCR to reprocess the 5' RACE reads, holding one entry per CDR3 protein. Of about 8,100 distinct CDR3 sequences in the sample, 5.4% were seen once. The sequencing here drew on lung tumor tissue, taken at surgery. The receptors were sampled from a male donor with early-stage non-small cell lung cancer.

Many counts were recorded for this clonotype. V is TRBV9 and J is TRBJ1-2, with TRBD1 as a possible D gene (6 bases). This CDR3 has 13 amino acids. V lost 7 bases to trimming and J lost 0 bases, with 10 bases between them. The germline CDR1 and CDR2 sequences are SGDLS and YYNGEE. The CDR3 spells CASRDIANYGYTF. DNA for the CDR3: TGTGCCAGCCGGGACATAGCTAACTATGGCTACACCTTC.

V usage is TRBV30 and J usage is TRBJ2-3; 11 nucleotides line up with TRBD2. This CDR3 contains 16 residues. The germline gives CDR1 GTSNPN, CDR2 SVGIG (reference sequence). The trim removed 4 bases at V and 3 bases at J, leaving 9 bases unmatched. In DNA form, the CDR3 reads TGTGCCTGGACCCGAGGGACTAGCGGCCAGACAGATACGCAGTATTTT. Its translation: CAWTRGTSGQTDTQYF.

At least ten counts were recorded for this clonotype. The chain is built from TRBV27 and TRBJ2-7; TRBD2 matches at 9 bases. Trimming cost V 5 bases and J 5 bases; bases outside gene matches: 10. Germline CDR1 and CDR2: MNHEY and SMNVEV (reference sequence). This CDR3 spans 15 amino acids. The CDR3 DNA follows: TGTGCCAGCAGTCTAAACGGACTAGCGAGAGACGAGCAGTACTTC. Its protein is CASSLNGLARDEQYF.

This clonotype has ten or more counts. The rearrangement uses TRBV11-2 and TRBJ1-1; no definite D call. Germline values: CDR1 SGHAT, CDR2 FQNNGV. Trimming removed 2 bases at V and 2 bases at J, with 12 bases between. The CDR3 extends over 15 amino acids. For the CDR3, the DNA is TGTGCCAGCAGCTTACTGAGACGGGCAAACACTGAAGCTTTCTTT. Amino acid sequence: CASSLLRRANTEAFF.

This clonotype was detected a few times. V and J are TRBV19 and TRBJ2-3; 8 positions agree with TRBD1. V lost 3 bases and J lost 4; bases outside the gene matches: 6. The CDR3 runs to 15 residues. In germline, CDR1 is LNHDA, CDR2 SQIVND (reference sequence). CDR3 protein: CASSIRTGYADTQYF. DNA for the CDR3: TGTGCCAGTAGTATCCGGACAGGGTACGCAGATACGCAGTATTTT. Full variable domain (outside the CDR3, taken from reference TRBV19 and TRBJ2-3): DGGITQSPKYLFRKEGQNVTLSCEQNLNHDAMYWYRQDPGQGLRLIYYSQIVNDFQKGDIAEGYSVSREKKESFPLTVTSAQKNPTAFYLCASSIRTGYADTQYFGPGTRLTVL.

At least ten counts were recorded for this clonotype. The V gene is TRBV28, the J gene TRBJ2-7; D is perhaps TRBD2 (6 bases). The germline V gene has CDR1 MDHEN and CDR2 SYDVKM. V lost 9 bases, J lost 6 bases, and 21 bases lay in between. The CDR3 has 14 residues. In nucleotides, the CDR3 is TGTGCCAGTCGCCTCGGAGGGAGTGAGGGCGAGCAGTACTTC. Protein product: CASRLGGSEGEQYF. The whole variable domain, remainder taken from reference TRBV28 and TRBJ2-7, is DVKVTQSSRYLVKRTGEKVFLECVQDMDHENMFWYRQDPGLGLRLIYFSYDVKMKEKGDIPEGYSVSREKKERFSLILESASTNQTSMYLCASRLGGSEGEQYFGPGTRLTVT.

This clonotype has ten or more counts. V and J are TRBV12-3 or TRBV12-4 and TRBJ2-5, with 7 nucleotides matching TRBD1. V dropped 5 bases and J dropped 7; count of bases not matched to a gene: 10. The CDR3 runs to 14 residues. The CDR3 bases are TGTGCCAGCAGTATTACAGACAGGGCTGGGACCCAGTACTTC. It specifies CASSITDRAGTQYF.